This T cell receptor (beta chain) is from a study of CD8+ T cells in alopecia areata. Notes on the study in general: It was lesional scalp, especially alopecia totalis/universalis, that showed higher clonality than normal scalp.

The germline gives CDR1 GTSNPN, CDR2 SVGIG (reference sequence). The CDR3 has 15 amino acids. V was shortened by 0 bases and J by 0 bases, with 8 bases between the two germline ends. Once RNA had been extracted, it was reverse transcribed into cDNA to act as the sequencing template. Measured with immunoSEQ multiplex PCR; TCRdb has only the in-frame clones, and not every one. This sample has 150,000 or so clones, with less than 70% found just once. Comment on this clone: Antigen specificity is unknown.

Treatment: oral pan-JAK inhibitor, 5-10 mg twice daily. Those with alopecia areata gave lesional scalp punch biopsies and peripheral blood. This clonotype was obtained from a human donor with alopecia areata. The genes are TRBV30 and TRBJ1-4; D is unclear. The sample in question was CD8+ T cells sorted from blood, obtained at week 4, from a patient treated with tofacitinib. The CDR3 bases are TGTGCCTGGAGTGTACGTGCCGCAACTAATGAAAAACTGTTTTTT. This encodes CAWSVRAATNEKLFF.